The text below deals with one T cell receptor (beta chain). PCR was performed a second time for about 7 to 12 cycles using a sample-barcoded 5' primer and a J-beta primer mix. One entry per CDR3 protein, called by TCRdb with MiXCR from the 5' RACE reads. Altogether about 570,000 distinct CDR3 sequences are present, about 29% being singletons, with the ten largest covering over 3.5%. The data originate from a study of blood T cells in healthy people across ages. Isolation of PBMCs gave at least 6 million cells per sample. Per sample, no less than 6 micrograms of total RNA were extracted. These data were likewise used in another study, on T cells of mothers and their children.

The sequence derives from a boy younger than 10 in good health. Source material: blood.

The CDR3 sequence: CASSPGGRGLHYEQFF. The CDR3 DNA follows: TGTGCCAGCAGCCCGGGGGGGAGGGGGCTTCATTATGAGCAGTTCTTC. V usage is TRBV7-2 and J usage is TRBJ2-1; D may be TRBD2 (8 bases). The CDR3 spans 16 residues. The V gene's germline CDR1 is SGHTA and CDR2 FQGNSA. With 5 bases removed from V and 8 bases from J, the gap between germline ends came to 22 bases. The full variable domain, with the rest looked up from reference TRBV7-2 and TRBJ2-1, is GAGVSQSPSNKVTEKGKDVELRCDPISGHTALYWYRQSLGQGLEFLIYFQGNSAPDKSGLPSDRFSAERTGGSVSTLTIQRTQQEDSAVYLCASSPGGRGLHYEQFFGPGTRLTVL.